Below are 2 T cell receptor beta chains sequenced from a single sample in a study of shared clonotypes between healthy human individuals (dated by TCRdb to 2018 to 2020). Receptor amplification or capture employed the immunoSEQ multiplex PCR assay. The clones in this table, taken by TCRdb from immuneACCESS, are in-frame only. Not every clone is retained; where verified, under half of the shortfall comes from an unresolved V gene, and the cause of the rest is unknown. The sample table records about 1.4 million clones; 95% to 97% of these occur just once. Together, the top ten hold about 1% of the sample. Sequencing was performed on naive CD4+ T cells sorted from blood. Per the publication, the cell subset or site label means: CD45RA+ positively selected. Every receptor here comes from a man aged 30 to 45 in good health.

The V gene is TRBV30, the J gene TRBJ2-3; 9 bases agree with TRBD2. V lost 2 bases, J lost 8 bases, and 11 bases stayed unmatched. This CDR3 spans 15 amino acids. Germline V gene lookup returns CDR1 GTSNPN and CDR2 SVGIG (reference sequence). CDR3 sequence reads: CAWSHRTSVPITQYF. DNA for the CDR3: TGTGCCTGGAGTCATAGGACTAGCGTGCCAATTACGCAGTATTTT.

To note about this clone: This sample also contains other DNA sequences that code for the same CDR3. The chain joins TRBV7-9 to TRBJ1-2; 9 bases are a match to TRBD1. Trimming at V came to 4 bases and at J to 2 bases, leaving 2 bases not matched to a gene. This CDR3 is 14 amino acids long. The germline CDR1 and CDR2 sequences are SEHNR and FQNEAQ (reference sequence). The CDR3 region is CASSSGQGNYGYTF. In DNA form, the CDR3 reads TGTGCCAGCAGCTCCGGACAGGGGAACTATGGCTACACCTTC.